The following is a T cell receptor (beta chain) sequence with its context. The antigen is undetermined. This specimen comes from a study of T cell responses to AZD1222 COVID-19 vaccine. Study-wide results and caveats: Unmutated variant regions are reportedly targeted by nearly half of spike-specific TCRs.

CDR1 is LNHDA, CDR2 SQIVND, per germline (reference sequence). This CDR3 spans 14 amino acids. V was trimmed by 2 bases and J by 4 bases, leaving 9 bases between them. The table came from immunoSEQ multiplex PCR; TCRdb's copy has only in-frame clones and leaves some out. This table holds roughly 28,000 clones, about nine tenths found once. This chain joins TRBV19 and TRBJ1-5; D is unclear. Sequenced material: peripheral blood, taken on day 0 of AZD1222 vaccination. The receptor's source is an adult in good health. The CDR3: CASSISSQNQPQHF. The CDR3 coding sequence is TGTGCCAGTAGTATATCCAGCCAGAATCAGCCCCAGCATTTT.